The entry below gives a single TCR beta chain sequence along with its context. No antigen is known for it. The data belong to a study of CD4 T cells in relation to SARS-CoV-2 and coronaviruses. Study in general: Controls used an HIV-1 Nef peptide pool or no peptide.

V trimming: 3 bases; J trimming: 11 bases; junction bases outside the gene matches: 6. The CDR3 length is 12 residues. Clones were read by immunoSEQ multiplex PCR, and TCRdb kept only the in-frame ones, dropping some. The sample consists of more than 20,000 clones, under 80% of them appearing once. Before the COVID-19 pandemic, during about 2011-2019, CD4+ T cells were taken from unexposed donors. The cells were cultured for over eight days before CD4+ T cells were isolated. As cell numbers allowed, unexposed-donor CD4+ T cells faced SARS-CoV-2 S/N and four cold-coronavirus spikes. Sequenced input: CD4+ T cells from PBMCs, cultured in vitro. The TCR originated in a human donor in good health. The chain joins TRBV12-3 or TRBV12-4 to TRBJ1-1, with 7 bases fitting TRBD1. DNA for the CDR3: TGTGCCAGCAGTTTTTTGACAGGGAAGGCTTTCTTT. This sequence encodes CASSFLTGKAFF.